This TCR beta chain was identified in a study of blood T cell repertoires in COVID-19. The wider study: Recovery among Cohort 3 donors was established by two negative PCRs, clearance, or symptom resolution. Some COVID-19 samples were acute and others convalescent; all came from the United States, Italy and Spain.

Participants were placed into cohorts based on the clinical history they reported. Original handling: Estimation of nucleated cell counts relied on the amplification of reference gene primers. The method was immunoSEQ multiplex PCR; TCRdb's version includes in-frame clones alone and lacks a portion of them. D and trimming come from the DNA, and the V and J calls and clone size come from that table. Of 330,000 or so clones detected, around 87% appear once; the ten largest clones hold roughly 2%. This receptor was taken from a man aged 40-49 years in a cohort exposed to, infected with or recovered from COVID-19 (not recorded which). The sequencing sample was made of PBMCs or T cells enriched from blood (not recorded which).

CDR3 DNA sequence: TGTGCCAGCAACCAGCGGGGTTTAGGCACAGATACGCAGTATTTT. It translates to CASNQRGLGTDTQYF. V and J are TRBV7-9 and TRBJ2-3; 7 positions agree with TRBD2. Germline CDR1 and CDR2: SEHNR and FQNEAQ (reference sequence). J was trimmed by 1 base and V by 7 bases; bases with no gene match: 8. The CDR3 is 15 residues long. The full variable domain, completed using reference TRBV7-9 and TRBJ2-3, is DTGVSQNPRHKITKRGQNVTFRCDPISEHNRLYWYRQTLGQGPEFLTYFQNEAQLEKSRLLSDRFSAERPKGSFSTLEIQRTEQGDSAMYLCASNQRGLGTDTQYFGPGTRLTVL.